Shown below are 10 T cell receptor beta chains from a single sample sequenced in a study of T cell changes during pregnancy in multiple sclerosis. This table comes from immunoSEQ multiplex PCR, and its TCRdb copy is limited to in-frame clones, with some not included. The sample holds about 49,000 clones, roughly 94% seen once. The material was CD8+ T cells from peripheral blood mononuclear cells, obtained in the first trimester of pregnancy. These receptors came from a female donor with multiple sclerosis, enrolled in a pregnancy study.

This clone was detected once. The chain carries TRBV6-5 and TRBJ2-7, with 9 bases identical to TRBD2. The CDR3 has 15 residues. Unmatched junction bases numbered 6, after V lost 2 bases and J lost 4 bases. The V gene's germline CDR1 is MNHEY and CDR2 SVGAGI. The CDR3 DNA follows: TGTGCCAGCAGTTACATGAGTAGCGGGAGTTACGAGCAGTACTTC. Its protein is CASSYMSSGSYEQYF.

The chain uses TRBV4-1 and TRBJ2-7; 8 bases line up with TRBD2. Germline V gene sequence: CDR1 MGHRA, CDR2 YSYEKL. V shed 2 bases, J shed 0 bases, and the junction held 6 bases outside the gene matches. This CDR3 has 16 residues. CDR3 bases: TGCGCCAGCAGCCAATTTAGTAGCGGGATCTCCTACGAGCAGTACTTC. It encodes CASSQFSSGISYEQYF.

The gene calls are TRBV30 and TRBJ1-1; unclear D gene. This CDR3 is built from 13 residues. Germline CDR1 is GTSNPN and CDR2 is SVGIG (reference sequence). The germline V and J ends were trimmed by 7 bases and 4 bases, with 16 bases remaining between them. The CDR3 region is CALEVSLSTEAFF. The CDR3 DNA is TGTGCCTTGGAGGTGTCATTAAGCACTGAAGCTTTCTTT.

The chain joins TRBV6-1 to TRBJ1-2; D perhaps matches TRBD1 (6 bases). The V gene's germline CDR1 is MNHNS and CDR2 SASEGT. V lost 11 bases and J 4 bases, leaving 20 bases between the germline ends. The CDR3 length is 14 residues. The CDR3 DNA reads TGTGCCTTAAGCCAGGACAGAGTCGTCTATGGCTACACCTTC. Translated, it gives CALSQDRVVYGYTF.

This clone was observed a single time. In the same sample, other DNA sequences code for this CDR3. The chain uses TRBV19 and TRBJ2-7; maybe TRBD2 (6 bases). CDR3 length: 14 amino acids. The germline gives CDR1 LNHDA, CDR2 SQIVND (reference sequence). V gave up 4 bases and J gave up 1 base, with 11 bases separating them. DNA of the CDR3: TGTGCCAGTAGTAGCGGGACGGGGTCCTACGAGCAGTACTTC. This sequence encodes CASSSGTGSYEQYF. The entire variable domain, with the rest obtained from reference TRBV19 and TRBJ2-7, is as follows: DGGITQSPKYLFRKEGQNVTLSCEQNLNHDAMYWYRQDPGQGLRLIYYSQIVNDFQKGDIAEGYSVSREKKESFPLTVTSAQKNPTAFYLCASSSGTGSYEQYFGPGTRLTVT.

This clone appeared a few times. V and J are TRBV2 and TRBJ2-3; 9 nucleotides align to TRBD2. V was clipped by 6 bases and J by 0 bases; unmatched bases: 4. This CDR3 region has 15 residues. Germline CDR1 is SNHLY and CDR2 is FYNNEI. In nucleotides, the CDR3 is TGTGCCAGCAGACCCACTAGCGGGAGCACAGATACGCAGTATTTT. Protein: CASRPTSGSTDTQYF.

The chain joins TRBV11-2 to TRBJ2-7; D perhaps matches TRBD2 (7 bases). CDR1 SGHAT and CDR2 FQNNGV come from the germline V gene. CDR3 length: 15 amino acids. V was cut by 2 bases and J by 6 bases, with 17 bases left in between. CDR3 coding DNA: TGTGCCAGCAGCTTATACGCGGGAGAAGGGGGCGAGCAGTACTTC. It translates to CASSLYAGEGGEQYF.

This chain uses TRBV7-6 with TRBJ2-5; TRBD2 matches 16 bases. The CDR3 runs to 18 residues. V trimming: 1 base; J trimming: 4 bases; junction bases outside the gene matches: 6. Per germline, CDR1 SGHVS and CDR2 FNYEAQ. The CDR3 DNA sequence: TGTGCCAGCAGCTTAGAGTACGGGACTAGCGGGAGGGTAGAGACCCAGTACTTC. It specifies CASSLEYGTSGRVETQYF.

This clone came up once. The rearrangement links TRBV25-1 to TRBJ2-2; D gene ambiguous. CDR3 length: 15 amino acids. Germline loops: CDR1 MGHDK, CDR2 SYGVNS. V lost 0 bases and J 1 base, leaving 6 bases between the germline ends. This CDR3 reads CASSEYGQNTGELFF. CDR3 in DNA: TGTGCCAGCAGTGAATATGGGCAGAACACCGGGGAGCTGTTTTTT.

The rearrangement joins TRBV6-6 to TRBJ2-7, with TRBD1 as a possible D gene (5 bases). Trimming took off 6 bases at V and 0 bases at J, with 15 bases between the two ends. The CDR3 loop spans 15 amino acids. Germline-derived CDR1 and CDR2 are MNHNY and SVGAGI (reference sequence). The CDR3 nucleotides read TGTGCCAGCAGCCCCGTGGGGCAAATCTCCTACGAGCAGTACTTC. Protein: CASSPVGQISYEQYF.